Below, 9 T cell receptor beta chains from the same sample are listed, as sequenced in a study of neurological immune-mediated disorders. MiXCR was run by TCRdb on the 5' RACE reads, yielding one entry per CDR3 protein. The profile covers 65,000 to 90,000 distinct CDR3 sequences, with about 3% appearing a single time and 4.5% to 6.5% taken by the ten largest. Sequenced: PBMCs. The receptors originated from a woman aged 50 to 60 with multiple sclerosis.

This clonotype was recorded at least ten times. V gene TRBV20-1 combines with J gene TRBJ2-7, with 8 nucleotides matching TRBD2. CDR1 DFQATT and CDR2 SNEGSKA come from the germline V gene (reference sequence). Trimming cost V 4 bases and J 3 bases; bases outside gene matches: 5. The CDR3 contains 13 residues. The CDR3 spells CSAMGLAGYEQYF. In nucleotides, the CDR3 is TGCAGTGCTATGGGCCTAGCGGGCTACGAGCAGTACTTC.

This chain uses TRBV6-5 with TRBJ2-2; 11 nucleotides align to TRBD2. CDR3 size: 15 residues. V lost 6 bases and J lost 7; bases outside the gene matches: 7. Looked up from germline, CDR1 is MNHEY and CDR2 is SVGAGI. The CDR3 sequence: CASRDLAGGSGELFF. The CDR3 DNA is TGTGCCAGCAGGGACCTAGCGGGAGGAAGCGGGGAGCTGTTTTTT.

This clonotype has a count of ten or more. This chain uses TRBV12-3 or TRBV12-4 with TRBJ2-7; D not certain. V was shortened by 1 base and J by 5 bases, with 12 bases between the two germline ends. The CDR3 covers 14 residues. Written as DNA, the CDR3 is TGTGCCAGCAGTTTAGGAGGCACAAAAGACGAGCAGTACTTC. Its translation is CASSLGGTKDEQYF.

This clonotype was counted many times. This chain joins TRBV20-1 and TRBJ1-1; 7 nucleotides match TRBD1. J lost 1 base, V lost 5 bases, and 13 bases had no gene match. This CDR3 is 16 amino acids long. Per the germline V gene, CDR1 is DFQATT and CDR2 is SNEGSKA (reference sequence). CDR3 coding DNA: TGCAGTGCTGAGGGTGGCAGGGGGACCGCGAACACTGAAGCTTTCTTT. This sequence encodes CSAEGGRGTANTEAFF.

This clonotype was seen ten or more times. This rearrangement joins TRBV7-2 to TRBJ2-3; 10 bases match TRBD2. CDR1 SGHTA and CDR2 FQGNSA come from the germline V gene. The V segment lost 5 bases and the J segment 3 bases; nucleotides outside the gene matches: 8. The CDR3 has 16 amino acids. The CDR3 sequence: CASSQIAGGGTDTQYF. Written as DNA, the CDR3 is TGTGCCAGCAGCCAGATAGCGGGGGGCGGGACAGATACGCAGTATTTT.

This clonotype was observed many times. The CDR3 reads CASSYRTDTQYF. The CDR3 DNA follows: TGTGCCAGCAGCTACCGCACAGATACGCAGTATTTT. The chain combines TRBV14 with TRBJ2-3; no firm D call. The germline CDR1 and CDR2 sequences are SGHDN and FVKESK. The ends were cut back, 5 bases at V and 1 base at J, with 4 bases in the middle. This CDR3 has 12 residues.

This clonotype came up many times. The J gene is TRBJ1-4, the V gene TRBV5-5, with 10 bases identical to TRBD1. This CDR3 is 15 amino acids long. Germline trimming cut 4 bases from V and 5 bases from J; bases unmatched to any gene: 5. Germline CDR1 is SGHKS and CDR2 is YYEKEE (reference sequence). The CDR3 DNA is TGTGCCAGCAGCAGCCGGGACAGGGGCAATGAAAAACTGTTTTTT. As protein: CASSSRDRGNEKLFF. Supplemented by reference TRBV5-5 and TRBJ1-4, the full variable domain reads DAGVTQSPTHLIKTRGQQVTLRCSPISGHKSVSWYQQVLGQGPQFIFQYYEKEERGRGNFPDRFSARQFPNYSSELNVNALLLGDSALYLCASSSRDRGNEKLFFGSGTQLSVL.

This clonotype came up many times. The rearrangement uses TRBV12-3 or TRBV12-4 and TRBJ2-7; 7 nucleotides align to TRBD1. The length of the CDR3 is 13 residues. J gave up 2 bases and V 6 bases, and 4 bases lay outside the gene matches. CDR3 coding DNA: TGTGCCAGCAGCCGGACAGGAACCTACGAGCAGTACTTC. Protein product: CASSRTGTYEQYF.

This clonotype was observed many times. The CDR3 reads CSVEDLSSGSTDTQYF. The CDR3 DNA reads as TGCAGCGTTGAAGACCTTTCTAGCGGGAGCACAGATACGCAGTATTTT. The chain has TRBV29-1 and TRBJ2-3; 8 bases are a match to TRBD2. Germline CDR1 and CDR2: SQVTM and ANQGSEA. The CDR3 consists of 16 residues. V trimming: 0 bases; J trimming: 0 bases; junction bases outside the gene matches: 5.